This TCR beta chain was sequenced in a study of OX40 agonist ivuxolimab in advanced cancers. Only in-frame clones appear in the TCRdb table, and some are missing; sequencing was by immunoSEQ multiplex PCR. The table records 50,000 to 55,000 clones, 85% to 90% of them present only once. This receptor was identified in an adult with an advanced solid tumor such as melanoma, head and neck, liver or kidney cancer. Sequenced here: CD4+ or CD8+ T cells sorted from blood, sampled in a trial of the OX40 agonist ivuxolimab.

CDR3 bases: TGTGCCAGCAGCCCAAGCACAGATACGCAGTATTTT. Translated: CASSPSTDTQYF. The rearrangement uses TRBV7-8 and TRBJ2-3; D gene uncertain. Trimming left V 5 bases short and J 0 bases short, with 3 bases between. The germline CDR1 and CDR2 sequences are SGHVS and FQNEAQ. This CDR3 contains 12 residues.